These 8 T cell receptor beta chains originate from one sample sequenced in a study of monozygotic twins with inflammatory bowel disease. TCRdb re-called the 5' RACE reads and shows each CDR3 protein once, DNA omitted. The sample totals 300,000 to 450,000 distinct CDR3 sequences; its top ten clones hold approximately 2.8%. Sequencing used blood. The origin of the receptors is a human donor with ulcerative colitis or Crohn's disease, or a healthy co-twin of an affected twin (not recorded which).

This chain uses TRBV7-2 with TRBJ1-2; the D call from TCRdb, TRBD1, cannot be confirmed without DNA. This CDR3 has 15 residues. Germline V gene data show CDR1 as SGHTA and CDR2 as FQGNSA. The CDR3 reads CASSPRTGGRYGYTF.

V and J are TRBV5-1 and TRBJ1-6; TCRdb indicates TRBD1, and absent DNA this call remains unverified. Germline lookup yields CDR1 SGHRS and CDR2 YFSETQ. The CDR3 has 16 residues. CDR3 protein: CASSSGANIHNSPLHF.

The genes are TRBV4-2 and TRBJ2-7; the D call of TRBD1 rests on TCRdb alone, since no DNA is present to check it. The CDR3 covers 16 residues. Per the germline V gene, CDR1 is LGHNA and CDR2 is YNFKEQ. The CDR3 region is CASSPQSTGGQYEQYF.

V is TRBV10-3 and J is TRBJ2-7; TCRdb's D gene call, TRBD1, goes unchecked for lack of DNA. Germline loops: CDR1 ENHRY, CDR2 SYGVKD. The CDR3 is 14 residues long. CDR3 sequence reads: CAISGLGARGEQYF.

The V call is TRBV6-5, the J call TRBJ2-2; without DNA, the TCRdb call of TRBD1 cannot be checked. CDR1 is MNHEY, CDR2 SVGAGI, per germline. This CDR3 comprises 18 residues. The CDR3 sequence: CASSYSSGQGGNTGELFF.

The chain combines TRBV19 with TRBJ2-4; TCRdb selects TRBD1, and the lack of DNA leaves this call unchecked. Germline V gene lookup returns CDR1 LNHDA and CDR2 SQIVND (reference sequence). This CDR3 is built from 17 residues. Here the CDR3 reads CASSIAGHTIAKNIQYF.

V and J are TRBV7-8 and TRBJ1-2. Germline V CDR1 and CDR2: SGHVS, FQNEAQ. This CDR3 is built from 15 residues. The CDR3 is CASSLASAGNYGYTF.

This chain links TRBV12-3 or TRBV12-4 with TRBJ2-7. This CDR3 has 13 amino acids. CDR3 loop: CASSYTFTGEQYF.